The 20 T cell receptor beta chains in this list originate from one sample, sequenced in a study of technical replicates of blood from a few donors. The repertoire was sequenced with immunoSEQ multiplex PCR; TCRdb's copy has only in-frame clones and lacks some. The sample holds 74,000 or so clones; 95% to 97% are singletons and the top ten take roughly 0.3%. Sequencing used T cells isolated from PBMCs. The receptors derive from a human donor in good health.

The rearrangement joins TRBV5-1 to TRBJ2-7; D not resolved. V lost 3 bases and J lost 5, with 6 bases in between. CDR3 size: 11 residues. Germline assignment: CDR1 SGHRS and CDR2 YFSETQ. DNA for the CDR3: TGCGCCAGCAGCTCCCCAGACGAGCAGTACTTC. Its protein is CASSSPDEQYF.

This clone was observed once. The gene calls are TRBV6-1 and TRBJ2-5; the match to TRBD2 covers 9 bases. After removal of 2 bases from V and 7 bases from J, the junction contained 11 bases not matched to a gene. The germline V gene has CDR1 MNHNS and CDR2 SASEGT. The CDR3 length is 16 residues. The CDR3: CASSENAGGAAVTQYF. The DNA for the CDR3 is TGTGCCAGCAGTGAAAATGCGGGAGGGGCTGCCGTGACCCAGTACTTC.

The chain uses TRBV30 and TRBJ1-1, with D hard to call. Germline V gives CDR1 GTSNPN, CDR2 SVGIG (reference sequence). V lost 4 bases to trimming and J lost 7 bases, with 10 bases between them. The CDR3 consists of 11 residues. CDR3 protein: CAWNVGGEAFF. CDR3 coding DNA: TGTGCCTGGAACGTGGGAGGTGAAGCTTTCTTT.

The chain couples TRBV9 to TRBJ2-5; D perhaps matches TRBD2 (6 bases). CDR1 SGDLS and CDR2 YYNGEE come from the germline V gene. The CDR3 totals 15 residues. V dropped 3 bases and J dropped 5 bases, with 17 bases sitting between them. The CDR3 DNA sequence: TGTGCCAGCAGCGGAGTGGGTCTAGCGAGGGAGACCCAGTACTTC. It specifies CASSGVGLARETQYF.

The rearrangement uses TRBV11-3 and TRBJ2-7, with D possibly being TRBD1 (5 bases). Trimming shortened V by 1 base and J by 5 bases, and 21 bases separated the two germline ends. Per germline, CDR1 SGHNT and CDR2 YENEEA. The CDR3 spans 17 residues. CDR3 DNA: TGTGCCAGCAGCTTAGTATTCTCGGACATAGGTTCCCACGAGCAGTACTTC. Protein product: CASSLVFSDIGSHEQYF.

This chain joins TRBV9 and TRBJ2-3, with D unresolved. This CDR3 is 14 amino acids long. V was trimmed by 0 bases and J by 2 bases, leaving 7 bases between them. Germline V gene data show CDR1 as SGDLS and CDR2 as YYNGEE. The CDR3 DNA sequence: TGTGCCAGCAGCGTAGGGGCCCCCACAGATACGCAGTATTTT. Translation gives CASSVGAPTDTQYF.

This chain links TRBV28 with TRBJ2-3; 11 nucleotides line up with TRBD2. Germline V gives CDR1 MDHEN, CDR2 SYDVKM. Trimming cost V 0 bases and J 5 bases; bases outside gene matches: 7. The CDR3 sequence is 17 residues long. The CDR3: CASSLWVAGGGGDTQYF. Here the CDR3 DNA reads TGTGCCAGCAGTTTATGGGTAGCGGGAGGGGGTGGAGATACGCAGTATTTT.

This chain joins TRBV6-5 and TRBJ1-2; D unresolved. The germline V and J ends were trimmed by 4 bases and 6 bases, with 12 bases remaining between them. The V gene's germline CDR1 is MNHEY and CDR2 SVGAGI. This CDR3 has 13 amino acids. CDR3 protein: CASSLNSLHGYTF. In DNA form, the CDR3 reads TGTGCCAGCAGTTTAAACTCCCTCCATGGCTACACCTTC.

This clone has only a few counts. CDR3 sequence (DNA): TGTGCCATCAGTGGATTTACAGGGGGCACTGAAGCTTTCTTT. This sequence encodes CAISGFTGGTEAFF. This chain uses TRBV10-3 with TRBJ1-1, with 8 bases aligning to TRBD1. Germline V lookup: CDR1 ENHRY, CDR2 SYGVKD. Losses at the gene ends were 4 bases for V and 4 bases for J; bases not matched to a gene: 5. The CDR3 runs 14 residues.

As concerns this clone: Other DNA sequences of this sample code for an identical CDR3. The V call is TRBV30, the J call TRBJ1-3; no clear D. The germline V gene encodes CDR1 GTSNPN and CDR2 SVGIG (reference sequence). CDR3 length: 12 residues. V lost 0 bases and J lost 4, with 4 bases in between. The CDR3: CAWSVQGNTIYF. In nucleotides, the CDR3 is TGTGCCTGGAGTGTACAGGGAAACACCATATATTTT.

This chain links TRBV4-3 with TRBJ1-3; TRBD1 agrees at 8 bases. The V gene's germline CDR1 is LGHNA and CDR2 YSLEER. J was trimmed by 5 bases and V by 0 bases; bases with no gene match: 6. The CDR3 totals 16 residues. The DNA for the CDR3 is TGCGCCAGCAGCCAAGATACTGACAGGGGAAGAAACACCATATATTTT. Its translation is CASSQDTDRGRNTIYF.

The rearrangement joins TRBV6-5 to TRBJ2-1, with a tentative D call TRBD2 (5 bases). The ends were cut back, 6 bases at V and 2 bases at J, with 14 bases in the middle. The CDR3 extends over 15 amino acids. Germline CDR1 is MNHEY and CDR2 is SVGAGI. The chain's CDR3 is CASSLDGVTYNEQFF. In DNA form, the CDR3 reads TGTGCCAGCAGCCTTGACGGGGTTACCTACAATGAGCAGTTCTTC.

For the CDR3, the DNA is TGTGCCAGCAGCCCCTGGACTAGCAGGGTCAATGAGCAGTTCTTC. Translating it yields CASSPWTSRVNEQFF. V and J are TRBV28 and TRBJ2-1; 8 nucleotides match TRBD2. Germline V CDR1 and CDR2: MDHEN, SYDVKM. The CDR3 consists of 15 residues. J gave up 6 bases and V 6 bases, and 10 bases lay outside the gene matches. The variable domain in full, completed from reference TRBV28 and TRBJ2-1, reads DVKVTQSSRYLVKRTGEKVFLECVQDMDHENMFWYRQDPGLGLRLIYFSYDVKMKEKGDIPEGYSVSREKKERFSLILESASTNQTSMYLCASSPWTSRVNEQFFGPGTRLTVL.

The chain joins TRBV9 to TRBJ2-1; tentative D call: TRBD1 (5 bases). Germline V gene sequence: CDR1 SGDLS, CDR2 YYNGEE. Trimming stripped 2 bases from V and 1 base from J, with 10 bases between. This CDR3 is built from 15 residues. The CDR3 region is CASSVTGISYNEQFF. CDR3 in DNA: TGTGCCAGCAGCGTCACAGGAATTTCCTACAATGAGCAGTTCTTC.

The genes are TRBV28 and TRBJ1-1; D uncertain. The CDR3 is made up of 12 amino acids. V dropped 3 bases and J dropped 5 bases, with 7 bases sitting between them. Germline CDR1 MDHEN, CDR2 SYDVKM. The CDR3 nucleotides read TGTGCCAGCAGTTTTATCGTAACTGAAGCTTTCTTT. It is translated as CASSFIVTEAFF. Together with reference TRBV28 and TRBJ1-1, the CDR3 gives the full variable domain: DVKVTQSSRYLVKRTGEKVFLECVQDMDHENMFWYRQDPGLGLRLIYFSYDVKMKEKGDIPEGYSVSREKKERFSLILESASTNQTSMYLCASSFIVTEAFFGQGTRLTVV.

The chain combines TRBV7-8 with TRBJ2-5; the match to TRBD2 covers 10 bases. The germline CDR1 and CDR2 sequences are SGHVS and FQNEAQ. This CDR3 spans 16 amino acids. Losses at the gene ends were 5 bases for V and 2 bases for J; bases not matched to a gene: 8. The CDR3 bases are TGTGCCAGCAGCGTCGGACTAGCGGCCTTACAAGAGACCCAGTACTTC. It codes for CASSVGLAALQETQYF. The whole variable domain, remainder taken from reference TRBV7-8 and TRBJ2-5, is GAGVSQSPRYKVAKRGQDVALRCDPISGHVSLFWYQQALGQGPEFLTYFQNEAQLDKSGLPSDRFFAERPEGSVSTLKIQRTQQEDSAVYLCASSVGLAALQETQYFGPGTRLLVL.

This clone was counted a single time. This chain joins TRBV27 and TRBJ2-7; 7 bases agree with TRBD1. Trimming cost V 3 bases and J 4 bases; bases outside gene matches: 3. The CDR3 runs to 13 residues. Germline-derived CDR1 and CDR2 are MNHEY and SMNVEV (reference sequence). In DNA form, the CDR3 reads TGTGCCAGCAGTTTGAAACAGGGGTACGAGCAGTACTTC. This gives the protein CASSLKQGYEQYF.

The chain has TRBV5-1 and TRBJ2-1, with D uncertain. The CDR3 has 13 residues. The germline V gene encodes CDR1 SGHRS and CDR2 YFSETQ. V gave up 7 bases and J gave up 6 bases, with 14 bases separating them. CDR3 loop: CASGTQVANEQFF. CDR3 nucleotides: TGCGCCAGCGGAACTCAGGTGGCCAATGAGCAGTTCTTC.

This sequence joins TRBV5-1 and TRBJ2-1; 10 bases fit TRBD2. From germline, CDR1 is SGHRS and CDR2 YFSETQ. This CDR3 region has 15 residues. V lost 5 bases to trimming and J lost 7 bases; unmatched junction nucleotides: 9. The CDR3 here is CASRQTGTSANEQFF. For the CDR3, the DNA is TGCGCCAGCAGACAGACCGGGACTAGCGCGAATGAGCAGTTCTTC. The variable domain in full, completed from reference TRBV5-1 and TRBJ2-1, reads KAGVTQTPRYLIKTRGQQVTLSCSPISGHRSVSWYQQTPGQGLQFLFEYFSETQRNKGNFPGRFSGRQFSNSRSEMNVSTLELGDSALYLCASRQTGTSANEQFFGPGTRLTVL.

The chain couples TRBV19 to TRBJ2-1; 13 bases line up with TRBD2. This CDR3 region has 16 residues. Germline CDR1 is LNHDA and CDR2 is SQIVND (reference sequence). The ends lost 1 base at V and 10 bases at J; junction bases unmatched: 7. CDR3 sequence reads: CASSIGGRGLAGEQFF. CDR3 nucleotide sequence: TGTGCCAGTAGTATAGGGGGGAGGGGACTAGCGGGAGAGCAGTTCTTC.